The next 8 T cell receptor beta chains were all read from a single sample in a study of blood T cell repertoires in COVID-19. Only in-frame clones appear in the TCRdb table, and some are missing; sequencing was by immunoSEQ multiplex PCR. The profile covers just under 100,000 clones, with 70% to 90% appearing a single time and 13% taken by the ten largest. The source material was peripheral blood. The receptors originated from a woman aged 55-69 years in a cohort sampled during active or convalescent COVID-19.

The CDR3 spells CASRDIYTDTQYF. CDR3 in DNA: TGTGCCAGCAGGGACATATACACAGATACGCAGTATTTT. The chain recombines TRBV12-3 or TRBV12-4 with TRBJ2-3, with D possibly being TRBD1 (5 bases). V was trimmed by 6 bases and J by 2 bases, leaving 9 bases between them. The CDR3 is 13 amino acids.

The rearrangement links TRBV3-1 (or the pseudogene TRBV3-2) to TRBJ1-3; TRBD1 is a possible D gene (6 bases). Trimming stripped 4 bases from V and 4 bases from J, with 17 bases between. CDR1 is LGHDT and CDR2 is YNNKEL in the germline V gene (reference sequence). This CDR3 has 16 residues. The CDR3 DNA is TGTGCCAGCAGCCTTAAAGTGGGGGCGAGGGGAAACACCATATATTTT. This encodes CASSLKVGARGNTIYF.

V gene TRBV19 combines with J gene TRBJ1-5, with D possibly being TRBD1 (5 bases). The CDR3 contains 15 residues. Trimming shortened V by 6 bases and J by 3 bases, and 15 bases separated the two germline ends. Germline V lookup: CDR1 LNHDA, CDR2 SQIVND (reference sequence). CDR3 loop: CASSGFGGDNQPQHF. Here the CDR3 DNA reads TGTGCCAGTAGCGGGTTCGGGGGGGACAATCAGCCCCAGCATTTT.

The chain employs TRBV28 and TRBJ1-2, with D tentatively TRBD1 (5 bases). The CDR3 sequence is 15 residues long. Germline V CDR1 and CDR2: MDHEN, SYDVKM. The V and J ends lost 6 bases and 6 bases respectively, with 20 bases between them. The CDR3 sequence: CASSPGSRDDNGYTF. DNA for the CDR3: TGTGCCAGCAGCCCCGGGAGCAGGGACGATAATGGCTACACCTTC.

The CDR3 is CATRSRGLLVSTDTQYF. As DNA, the CDR3 is TGTGCCACCAGGTCTCGTGGGCTACTTGTGAGCACAGATACGCAGTATTTT. J is TRBJ2-3 and V is TRBV24-1; D is ambiguous. V gave up 7 bases and J gave up 0 bases, with 19 bases separating them. The V gene's germline CDR1 is KGHDR and CDR2 SFDVKD. This CDR3 has 17 amino acids.

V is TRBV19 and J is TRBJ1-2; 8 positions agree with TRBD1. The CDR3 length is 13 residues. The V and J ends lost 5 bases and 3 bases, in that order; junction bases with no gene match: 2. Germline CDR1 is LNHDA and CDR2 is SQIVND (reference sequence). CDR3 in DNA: TGTGCCAGTAGTGGACAGGGATACTATGGCTACACCTTC. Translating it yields CASSGQGYYGYTF.

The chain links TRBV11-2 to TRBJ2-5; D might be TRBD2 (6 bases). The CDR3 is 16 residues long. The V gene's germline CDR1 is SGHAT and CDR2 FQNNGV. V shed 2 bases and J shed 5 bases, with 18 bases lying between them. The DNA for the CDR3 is TGTGCCAGCAGCTTACGGCCCTCCTCCGGGAGTGAGACCCAGTACTTC. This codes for CASSLRPSSGSETQYF.

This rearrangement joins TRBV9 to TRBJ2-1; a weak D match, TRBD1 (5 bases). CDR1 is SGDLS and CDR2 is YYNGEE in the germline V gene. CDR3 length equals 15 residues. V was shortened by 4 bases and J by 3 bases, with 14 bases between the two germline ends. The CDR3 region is CASSPRQHFYNEQFF. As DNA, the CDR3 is TGTGCCAGCAGCCCCAGACAGCACTTCTACAATGAGCAGTTCTTC.